Listed below are T cell receptor beta chains from one sample, sequenced in a study of radiation and T cells in renal cell carcinoma. Libraries were prepared by immunoSEQ multiplex PCR; TCRdb keeps only in-frame clonotypes and omits some of them. The sample carries about 140,000 clones, 75% to 90% recorded once. The sequencing here drew on blood, taken from a patient whose treatment included radiotherapy and nephrectomy. The receptors originated from a woman aged 50 to 60 with renal cell carcinoma. CDR3s include the opening cysteine and the closing phenylalanine or tryptophan. D genes are given only for firm matches. Clone size is given for some rows only: seen once, a few or many times, or a class if the clone is expanded.

D gene: .; V gene: TRBV27; clone size: few; J gene: TRBJ1-4; CDR3 protein: CASSFSGTLNEKLFF; CDR3 DNA: TGTGCCAGCAGTTTCTCCGGGACACTTAATGAAAAACTGTTTTTT
D gene: .; V gene: TRBV29-1; clone size: .; J gene: TRBJ2-1; CDR3 protein: CSVGKGGRNEQFF; CDR3 DNA: TGCAGCGTTGGTAAGGGGGGGCGCAATGAGCAGTTCTTC
D gene: TRBD2; V gene: TRBV9; clone size: .; J gene: TRBJ2-5; CDR3 protein: CASSVGPGGWGETQYF; CDR3 DNA: TGTGCCAGCAGCGTAGGGCCGGGAGGATGGGGGGAGACCCAGTACTTC
D gene: .; V gene: TRBV7-2; clone size: .; J gene: TRBJ2-2; CDR3 protein: CASSPYTGELFF; CDR3 DNA: TGTGCCAGCAGCCCATACACCGGGGAGCTGTTTTTT
D gene: TRBD1; V gene: TRBV2; clone size: .; J gene: TRBJ2-7; CDR3 protein: CASSTGTGPYEQYF; CDR3 DNA: TGTGCCAGCAGTACCGGGACAGGACCCTACGAGCAGTACTTC
D gene: .; V gene: TRBV6-4; clone size: .; J gene: TRBJ2-3; CDR3 protein: CASSLDSSTDTQYF; CDR3 DNA: TGTGCCAGCAGTTTGGACTCTAGCACAGATACGCAGTATTTT
D gene: TRBD2; V gene: TRBV15; clone size: .; J gene: TRBJ2-7; CDR3 protein: CATSSSGTYPKPQYF; CDR3 DNA: TGTGCCACCAGCAGTAGCGGGACTTATCCCAAACCGCAGTACTTC
D gene: .; V gene: TRBV5-6; clone size: .; J gene: TRBJ1-2; CDR3 protein: CASSWAFSNGYTF; CDR3 DNA: TGTGCCAGCAGCTGGGCCTTTTCTAATGGCTACACCTTC
D gene: .; V gene: TRBV6-6; clone size: .; J gene: TRBJ2-7; CDR3 protein: CASTQQAGPYEQYF; CDR3 DNA: TGTGCCAGCACTCAGCAGGCAGGGCCGTACGAGCAGTACTTC
D gene: .; V gene: TRBV7-2; clone size: .; J gene: TRBJ1-4; CDR3 protein: CASSLAGSATNEKLFF; CDR3 DNA: TGTGCCAGCAGCTTAGCCGGTAGCGCAACTAATGAAAAACTGTTTTTT
D gene: .; V gene: TRBV19; clone size: few; J gene: TRBJ1-5; CDR3 protein: CAKMGLGSNQPQHF; CDR3 DNA: TGTGCCAAGATGGGGTTGGGTAGCAATCAGCCCCAGCATTTT
D gene: .; V gene: TRBV14; clone size: .; J gene: TRBJ2-2; CDR3 protein: CASSQEESFKGPGELFF; CDR3 DNA: TGTGCCAGCAGCCAGGAGGAGAGCTTTAAGGGGCCCGGGGAGCTGTTTTTT
D gene: .; V gene: TRBV2; clone size: .; J gene: TRBJ2-1; CDR3 protein: CASSPQQGSLYNEQFF; CDR3 DNA: TGTGCCAGCAGTCCACAACAGGGTTCTTTATACAATGAGCAGTTCTTC
D gene: .; V gene: TRBV5-1; clone size: .; J gene: TRBJ2-2; CDR3 protein: CASTPTSTTGELFF; CDR3 DNA: TGCGCCAGCACCCCCACTAGTACCACCGGGGAGCTGTTTTTT
D gene: .; V gene: TRBV7-2; clone size: .; J gene: TRBJ1-3; CDR3 protein: CASSLATTGPGNTIYF; CDR3 DNA: TGTGCCAGCAGCTTAGCAACGACCGGGCCTGGAAACACCATATATTTT
D gene: .; V gene: TRBV4-1; clone size: once; J gene: TRBJ2-1; CDR3 protein: CASSFGTSSSYNEQFF; CDR3 DNA: TGCGCCAGCAGCTTTGGGACTTCGAGCTCCTACAATGAGCAGTTCTTC